This T cell receptor (beta chain) comes out of a study of T-cell reconstitution after alpha-beta-depleted transplantation in children. Study observations and caveats: Reportedly, only several hundred clones from non-depleted graft cells drove alpha-beta T-cell counts at about two months.

This clonotype was counted many times. Its antigen is unidentified. TCRbeta library preparation incorporated unique molecular identifiers. From the PCR reads, TCRdb called clonotypes with MiXCR, one entry per CDR3 protein. The data contain around 960,000 distinct CDR3 sequences, less than 30% of them seen just once; the ten biggest clones take up about 28%. Trimming cost V 6 bases and J 4 bases; bases outside gene matches: 7. The length of the CDR3 is 15 residues. CDR1 is SGHAT and CDR2 is FQNNGV in the germline V gene. This sequence originates from a boy in the first two years of life who had a stem cell transplant for SCID, so the T cells may come from the graft donor. The genes are TRBV11-2 and TRBJ2-5, with 11 bases lining up with TRBD1. The starting material was PBMCs, mostly from graft donor cells, obtained 360 days after TCRalphabeta/CD19-depleted stem cell transplant. The CDR3 reads CASSLSGTGGETQYF. Here the CDR3 DNA reads TGTGCCAGCAGTTTATCGGGGACAGGGGGAGAGACCCAGTACTTC.